Sequencing of this TCR beta chain was carried out in a study of blood T cell repertoires in COVID-19. The assay was immunoSEQ multiplex PCR, and TCRdb's table has in-frame clones only and misses some. The profile shows 200,000 to 250,000 clones, roughly 83% of them singletons. The TCR comes from a woman between 40 and 50 years old with acute COVID-19. Sequenced sample: PBMCs or T cells enriched from blood (not recorded which).

The CDR3 sequence: CASSDWTENNEQFF. The CDR3 DNA sequence: TGTGCCAGCAGTGATTGGACAGAAAACAATGAGCAGTTCTTC. The rearrangement uses TRBV6-1 and TRBJ2-1; tentative D call: TRBD1 (6 bases). Trimming shortened V by 3 bases and J by 5 bases, and 11 bases separated the two germline ends. CDR1 is MNHNS and CDR2 is SASEGT in the germline V gene. The CDR3 sequence is 14 residues long.